The rows below give T cell receptor beta chains drawn from one sample of a study of beta chain features in type 1 diabetes. Method: immunoSEQ multiplex PCR; TCRdb's copy keeps in-frame clones and lacks some. The sample lists 150,000 to 190,000 clones; 10% were seen once. Sequenced input: central memory CD4+ T cells from blood. The receptors stem from a man aged 30 to 39 with type 1 diabetes. The CDR3 runs from the conserved cysteine through the conserved F or W. D genes are given only for firm matches. Some rows have no size entry. The others give once, few or many, or a class for an expanded clone.

DNA | CDR3 | V | size | J | D
TGTGCCAGCGCTAATACCGGGGGAGCGAACACCGGGGAGCTGTTTTTT | CASANTGGANTGELFF | TRBV11-2 | - | TRBJ2-2 | -
TGCGCCAGCAGCTTGGACGGCTACGAGCAGTACTTC | CASSLDGYEQYF | TRBV5-1 | few | TRBJ2-7 | -
TGTGCCAGCAGTGATTTGGGGACAGGTGCCTACGAGCAGTACTTC | CASSDLGTGAYEQYF | TRBV2 | - | TRBJ2-7 | TRBD1
TGTGCCAGCAGTGCCTCAGATGGCTACACCTTC | CASSASDGYTF | TRBV6-6 | few | TRBJ1-2 | -
TGCAGCGTTGTCGGGTCAGCCAGATCCTACAATGAGCAGTTCTTC | CSVVGSARSYNEQFF | TRBV29-1 | - | TRBJ2-1 | -
TGTGCCAGCATGGCTCGGGGGGGCGCGCAGTTCTTC | CASMARGGAQFF | TRBV6-5 | - | TRBJ2-1 | TRBD2
TGTGCCAGCAGCCAAGGTGGGACTAGCGGGAGCAATGAGCAGTTCTTC | CASSQGGTSGSNEQFF | TRBV4-2 | few | TRBJ2-1 | TRBD2
TGCGCCAGCAGCCTCGATGGACAGGGCGACACTGAAGCTTTCTTT | CASSLDGQGDTEAFF | TRBV4-1 | - | TRBJ1-1 | TRBD1
TGTGCCAGCTGTTGGACTAGCGGGAGAGGAGAGCAGTACTTC | CASCWTSGRGEQYF | TRBV2 | few | TRBJ2-7 | TRBD2
TGTGCCAGCCGACTAGCGGGAGGGGAGACCCAGTACTTC | CASRLAGGETQYF | TRBV6-5 | few | TRBJ2-5 | TRBD2
TGTGCCAGCAGCGCCGGGACAGGGGCTGGAAACACCATATATTTT | CASSAGTGAGNTIYF | TRBV9 | few | TRBJ1-3 | TRBD1
TGTGCCAGCAGTCGATCTAGCGGCTCCTACGAGCAGTACTTC | CASSRSSGSYEQYF | TRBV6-6 | - | TRBJ2-7 | TRBD2
TGTGCCAGCAGCCCCGCCTACAATGAGCAGTTCTTC | CASSPAYNEQFF | TRBV7-3 | - | TRBJ2-1 | -
TGTGCCAGCGCGGGTGGAGCGGGATTGGGGACCCAGTACTTC | CASAGGAGLGTQYF | TRBV7-9 | - | TRBJ2-5 | TRBD2
TGTGCCAGTAGTCCTGGACAATATGGCTACACCTTC | CASSPGQYGYTF | TRBV19 | - | TRBJ1-2 | -
TGTGCCTGGAGTACCAGGAGGGGCTACACCTTC | CAWSTRRGYTF | TRBV30 | few | TRBJ1-2 | -
TGTGCCAGCAGTCCCTCTAGCGGGATAGACCTCTGGGAGACCCAGTACTTC | CASSPSSGIDLWETQYF | TRBV27 | - | TRBJ2-5 | TRBD2
TGTGCCAGCAGCGGACTAGCGGGAGTTCACGGGGAGCTGTTTTTT | CASSGLAGVHGELFF | TRBV27 | - | TRBJ2-2 | TRBD2
TGTGCCAGCAGTGATAATAGCAATCAGCCCCAGCATTTT | CASSDNSNQPQHF | TRBV6-1 | - | TRBJ1-5 | -
TGCAGCGCCGGACTAGCAAATGAGCAGTTCTTC | CSAGLANEQFF | TRBV29-1 | - | TRBJ2-1 | TRBD2
TGTGCCAGCAGCGGTTCAGGGAGGCGGGAGCAGTACTTC | CASSGSGRREQYF | TRBV5-4 | - | TRBJ2-7 | -
TGTGCCAGCAGCGGAGTAGGGGGTACGGAGACCCAGTACTTC | CASSGVGGTETQYF | TRBV5-5 | - | TRBJ2-5 | -
TGTGCCAGCAGCTTTGCCCAATCCCGGTCCTACGAGCAGTACTTC | CASSFAQSRSYEQYF | TRBV5-4 | few | TRBJ2-7 | -
TGCGCCAGCAGCCGGATACGACAGGGAACTTACGAGCAGTACTTC | CASSRIRQGTYEQYF | TRBV5-1 | - | TRBJ2-7 | TRBD1
TGTGCCAGCAGCGGGGGGGGAGATACGCAGTATTTT | CASSGGGDTQYF | TRBV11-2 | few | TRBJ2-3 | TRBD2
TGTGCCAGCAGTTTATATACTAGCGGGCCCTCCTACGAGCAGTACTTC | CASSLYTSGPSYEQYF | TRBV27 | few | TRBJ2-7 | TRBD2
TGTGCCAGCAGTTTGAGAGCGGGGGCCCCAGAGACCCAGTACTTC | CASSLRAGAPETQYF | TRBV27 | - | TRBJ2-5 | TRBD2
TGTGCCAGCAGCCCTCGGACGGGGGTCCAAGAGACCCAGTACTTC | CASSPRTGVQETQYF | TRBV7-2 | - | TRBJ2-5 | -
TGTGCCAGCAGCTTAGGAGGGGGAAGCGACGAGCAGTACTTC | CASSLGGGSDEQYF | TRBV11-2 | - | TRBJ2-7 | -
TGTGCCAGCAGCTTACGGAGGCCGGAGACCCAGTACTTC | CASSLRRPETQYF | TRBV7-2 | few | TRBJ2-5 | -
TGCGCCAGCAGCCGTGATAGCGGGGCCGGTCGCTCCTACAATGAGCAGTTCTTC | CASSRDSGAGRSYNEQFF | TRBV4-3 | few | TRBJ2-1 | TRBD2
TGTGCCAGCAGTTTCCTAGACAGCAGTTCCTACGAGCAGTACTTC | CASSFLDSSSYEQYF | TRBV27 | few | TRBJ2-7 | -
TGTGCCAGCAGCTCTCAGGTTAACACTGAAGCTTTCTTT | CASSSQVNTEAFF | TRBV7-3 | - | TRBJ1-1 | -
TGTGCCAGCAATACCGTGGGGGGGACCCAGTACTTC | CASNTVGGTQYF | TRBV28 | - | TRBJ2-5 | -
TGTGCCAGCAGTTTATCGGACTATGGCTACACCTTC | CASSLSDYGYTF | TRBV28 | few | TRBJ1-2 | -
TGTGCCTGGAATTCGGTGGGACTAGTAGATAATGAGCAGTTCTTC | CAWNSVGLVDNEQFF | TRBV30 | - | TRBJ2-1 | TRBD2
TGTGCCAGCAACCCCGACCCGACAGGAACAGATACGCAGTATTTT | CASNPDPTGTDTQYF | TRBV6-6 | - | TRBJ2-3 | -
TGTGCCAGCAGCTCTAGCGGGGGCACAGATACGCAGTATTTT | CASSSSGGTDTQYF | TRBV7-9 | - | TRBJ2-3 | TRBD2
TGTGCCTGGAGTTGGGAGGGTCTAGCTTTCTTT | CAWSWEGLAFF | TRBV30 | many | TRBJ1-1 | -